The clone carrying this T cell receptor beta chain was found a few times. Its antigen remains unidentified. This entry comes from a study of vaccination and CD4 T cells after COVID-19. Across the study: A few convalescent patients were sampled at day 14 and days 161 to 241 post-vaccination. The stimulus for the cells was overlapping spike peptides derived from SARS-CoV-2, HCoV-NL63, HCoV-OC43 and HCoV-229E.

Germline-derived CDR1 and CDR2 are LNHNV and YYDKDF (reference sequence). The CDR3 is 14 residues long. Trimming removed 3 bases from V and 3 bases from J, with 12 bases in between. Time point of the sample: late sampling 161 to 241 days after vaccination in three convalescent patients. The treatment here: roughly 10-day PBMC culture with coronavirus spike peptide pools or control peptides (ViraFEST assay). Spanning March to December 2020, the positive PCR dates came before US Alpha, Beta and Delta variants. Days 3 and 7 were when half the medium was replaced with fresh IL-2 medium. Sequencing of cultured CD4+ T cell DNA used the Oncomine TCR Beta short-read assay. TCRdb independently ran MiXCR on the PCR reads; one entry per CDR3 protein. The sample has over 15,000 distinct CDR3 sequences, 40% to 65% seen once.

This material consisted of CD4+ T cells from blood, cultured in vitro, taken about 7 months after SARS-CoV-2 vaccination. The chain carries TRBV15 and TRBJ2-7; D is possibly TRBD1 (7 bases). The receptor was isolated from a human donor who had recovered from COVID-19. The CDR3, as DNA: TGTGCCACCAGCAGGGGGGGACAGATCTACGAGCAGTACTTC. Its protein is CATSRGGQIYEQYF.